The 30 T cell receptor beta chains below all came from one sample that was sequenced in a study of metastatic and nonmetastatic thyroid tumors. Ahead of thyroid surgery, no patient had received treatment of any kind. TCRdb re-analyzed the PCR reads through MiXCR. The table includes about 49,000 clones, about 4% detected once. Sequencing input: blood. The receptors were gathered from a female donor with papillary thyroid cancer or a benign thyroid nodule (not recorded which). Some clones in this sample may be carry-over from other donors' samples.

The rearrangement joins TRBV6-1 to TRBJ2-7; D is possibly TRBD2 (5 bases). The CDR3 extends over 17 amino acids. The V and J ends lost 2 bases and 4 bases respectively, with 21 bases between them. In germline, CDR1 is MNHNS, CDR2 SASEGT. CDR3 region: CASSEPPLAGGLYEQYF. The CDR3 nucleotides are TGTGCCAGCAGTGAACCACCCCTAGCTGGAGGTTTGTACGAGCAGTACTTC.

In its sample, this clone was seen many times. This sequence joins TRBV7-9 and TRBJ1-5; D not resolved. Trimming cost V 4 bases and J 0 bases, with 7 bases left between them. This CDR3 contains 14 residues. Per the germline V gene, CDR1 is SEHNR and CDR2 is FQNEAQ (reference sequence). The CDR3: CASSYGGSNQPQHF. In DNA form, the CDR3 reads TGTGCCAGCAGCTACGGAGGTAGCAATCAGCCCCAGCATTTT.

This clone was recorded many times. The CDR3 loop reads CATSRDTSVDTQYF. CDR3 nucleotide sequence: TGTGCCACCAGCAGAGATACTAGCGTGGATACGCAGTATTTT. V and J are TRBV15 and TRBJ2-3; 7 bases are shared with TRBD2. Trimming cost V 0 bases and J 6 bases; bases outside gene matches: 3. The CDR3 extends over 14 amino acids. The V gene's germline CDR1 is LNHNV and CDR2 YYDKDF (reference sequence).

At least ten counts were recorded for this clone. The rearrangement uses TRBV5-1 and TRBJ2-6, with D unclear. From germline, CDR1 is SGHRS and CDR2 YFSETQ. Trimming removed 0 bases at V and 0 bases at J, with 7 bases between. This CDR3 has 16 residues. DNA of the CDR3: TGCGCCAGCAGCTTGGGTGACAACTCTGGGGCCAACGTCCTGACTTTC. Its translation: CASSLGDNSGANVLTF.

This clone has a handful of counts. The CDR3 DNA reads as TGTGCCAGCAATGTAGCGGGTTTACTATCCTACGAGCAGTACTTC. Its translation: CASNVAGLLSYEQYF. The chain joins TRBV28 to TRBJ2-7; 7 positions agree with TRBD2. V was clipped by 7 bases and J by 1 base; unmatched bases: 10. The CDR3 spans 15 residues. The germline V gene encodes CDR1 MDHEN and CDR2 SYDVKM.

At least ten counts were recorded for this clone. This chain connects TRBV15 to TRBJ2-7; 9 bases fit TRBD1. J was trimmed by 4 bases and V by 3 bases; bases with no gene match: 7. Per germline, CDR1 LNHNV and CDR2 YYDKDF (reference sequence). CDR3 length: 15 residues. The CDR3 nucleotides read TGTGCCACCAGCAGCGGACAGGGGAAATGGTACGAGCAGTACTTC. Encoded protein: CATSSGQGKWYEQYF.

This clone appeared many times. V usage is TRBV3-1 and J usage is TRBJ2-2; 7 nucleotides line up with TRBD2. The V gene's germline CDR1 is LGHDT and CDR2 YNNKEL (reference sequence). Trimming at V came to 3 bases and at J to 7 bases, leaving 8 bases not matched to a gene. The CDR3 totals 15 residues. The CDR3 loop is CASSHRAGAGGELFF. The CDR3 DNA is TGTGCCAGCAGCCACCGGGCGGGAGCGGGCGGGGAGCTGTTTTTT.

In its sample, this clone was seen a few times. The CDR3 loop reads CASSPRTGGDTEAFF. The CDR3 DNA reads TGTGCCAGCAGTCCCCGGACAGGGGGGGACACTGAAGCTTTCTTT. The chain combines TRBV27 with TRBJ1-1, with TRBD1 matching 10 bases. Germline V gene data show CDR1 as MNHEY and CDR2 as SMNVEV (reference sequence). J lost 3 bases, V lost 5 bases, and 6 bases had no gene match. The CDR3 has 15 amino acids.

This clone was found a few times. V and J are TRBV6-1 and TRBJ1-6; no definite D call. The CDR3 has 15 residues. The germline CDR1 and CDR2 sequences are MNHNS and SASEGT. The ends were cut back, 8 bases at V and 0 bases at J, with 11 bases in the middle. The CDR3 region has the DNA TGTGCCAGCGCCCACCCAGGCTCCTATAATTCACCCCTCCACTTT. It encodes CASAHPGSYNSPLHF.

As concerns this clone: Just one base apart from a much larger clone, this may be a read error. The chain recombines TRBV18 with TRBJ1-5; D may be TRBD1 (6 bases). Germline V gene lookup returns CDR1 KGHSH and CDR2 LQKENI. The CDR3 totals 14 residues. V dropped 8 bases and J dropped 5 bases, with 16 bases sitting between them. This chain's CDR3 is CASPTTTGHQPQHF. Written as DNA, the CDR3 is TGTGCCAGCCCAACAACGACAGGTCATCAGCCCCAGCATTTT.

CDR3 in amino acids: CASSRDRSNTEAFF. The CDR3 DNA reads as TGTGCCAGCTCACGGGACAGAAGTAACACTGAAGCTTTCTTT. The rearrangement joins TRBV18 to TRBJ1-1; 7 positions match TRBD1. Germline CDR1 and CDR2: KGHSH and LQKENI. After removal of 4 bases from V and 2 bases from J, the junction contained 4 bases not matched to a gene. This CDR3 has 14 residues. Full variable domain (remainder filled in from reference TRBV18 and TRBJ1-1): NAGVMQNPRHLVRRRGQEARLRCSPMKGHSHVYWYRQLPEEGLKFMVYLQKENIIDESGMPKERFSAEFPKEGPSILRIQQVVRGDSAAYFCASSRDRSNTEAFFGQGTRLTVV.

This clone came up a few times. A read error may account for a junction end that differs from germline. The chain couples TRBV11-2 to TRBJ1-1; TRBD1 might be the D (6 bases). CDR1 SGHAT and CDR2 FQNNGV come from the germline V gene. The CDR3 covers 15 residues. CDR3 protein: CASSSFRFGDTEALF. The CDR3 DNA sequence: TGTGCCAGCAGCAGCTTCAGGTTTGGGGACACTGAAGCTCTCTTT.

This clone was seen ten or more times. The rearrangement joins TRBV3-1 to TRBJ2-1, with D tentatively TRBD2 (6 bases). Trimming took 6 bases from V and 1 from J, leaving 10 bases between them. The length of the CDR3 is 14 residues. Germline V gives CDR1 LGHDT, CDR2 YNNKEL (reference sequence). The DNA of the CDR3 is TGTGCCAGCAGGGGCGGGGTTTCCTACAATGAGCAGTTCTTC. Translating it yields CASRGGVSYNEQFF.

CDR3 DNA: TGTGCCAGCAGAGGGTGGGGCGGTTCGGCCGGGGAGCTGTTTTTT. It specifies CASRGWGGSAGELFF. This chain connects TRBV12-3 or TRBV12-4 to TRBJ2-2, with D possibly TRBD1 on 5 matching bases. Between the trimmed V and J ends, which lost 6 bases and 6 bases, there was a span of 17 bases. There are 15 residues in the CDR3.

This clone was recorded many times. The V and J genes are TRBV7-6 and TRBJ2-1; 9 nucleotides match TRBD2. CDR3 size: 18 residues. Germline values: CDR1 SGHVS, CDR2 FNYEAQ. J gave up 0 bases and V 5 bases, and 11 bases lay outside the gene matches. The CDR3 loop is CASSRLTSGYDSYNEQFF. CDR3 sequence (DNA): TGTGCCAGCAGCCGACTTACTAGCGGGTACGACTCCTACAATGAGCAGTTCTTC.

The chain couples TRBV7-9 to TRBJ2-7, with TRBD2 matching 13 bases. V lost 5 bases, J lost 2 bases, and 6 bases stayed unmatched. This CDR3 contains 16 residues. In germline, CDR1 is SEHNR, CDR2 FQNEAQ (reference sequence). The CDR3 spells CASSHGLAGVTYEQYF. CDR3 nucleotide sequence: TGTGCCAGCAGCCACGGACTAGCGGGAGTAACCTACGAGCAGTACTTC.

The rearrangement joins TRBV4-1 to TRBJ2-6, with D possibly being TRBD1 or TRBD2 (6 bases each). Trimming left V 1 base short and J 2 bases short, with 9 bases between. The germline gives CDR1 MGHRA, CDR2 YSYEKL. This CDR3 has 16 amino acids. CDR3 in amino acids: CASSQGRGAGANVLTF. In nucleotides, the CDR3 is TGCGCCAGCAGCCAAGGAAGGGGGGCTGGGGCCAACGTCCTGACTTTC.

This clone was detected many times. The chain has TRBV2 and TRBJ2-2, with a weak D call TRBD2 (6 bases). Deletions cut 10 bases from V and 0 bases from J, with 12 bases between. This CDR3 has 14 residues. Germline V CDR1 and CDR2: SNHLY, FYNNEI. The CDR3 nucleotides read TGTGCCATGAGATCGGGGGCGAACACCGGGGAGCTGTTTTTT. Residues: CAMRSGANTGELFF. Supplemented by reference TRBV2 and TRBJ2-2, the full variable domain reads EPEVTQTPSHQVTQMGQEVILRCVPISNHLYFYWYRQILGQKVEFLVSFYNNEISEKSEIFDDQFSVERPDGSNFTLKIRSTKLEDSAMYFCAMRSGANTGELFFGEGSRLTVL.

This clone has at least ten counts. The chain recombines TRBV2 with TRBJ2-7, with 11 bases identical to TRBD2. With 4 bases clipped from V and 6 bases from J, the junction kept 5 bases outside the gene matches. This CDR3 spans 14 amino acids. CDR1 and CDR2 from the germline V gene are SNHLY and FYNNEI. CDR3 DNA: TGTGCCAGCAGTGCTCTAGCGGGAGGTGGCGAGCAGTACTTC. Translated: CASSALAGGGEQYF.

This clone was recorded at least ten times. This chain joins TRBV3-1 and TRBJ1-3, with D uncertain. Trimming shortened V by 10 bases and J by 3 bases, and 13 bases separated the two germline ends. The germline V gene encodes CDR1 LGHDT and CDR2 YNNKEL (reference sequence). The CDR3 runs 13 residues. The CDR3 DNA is TGTGCCACCACTCGGGGTCTTGGAAACACCATATATTTT. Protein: CATTRGLGNTIYF.

The CDR3 is CATRAGGFDTQYF. Written as DNA, the CDR3 is TGTGCCACCAGGGCCGGGGGGTTCGATACGCAGTATTTT. The gene calls are TRBV24-1 and TRBJ2-3; TRBD2 agrees at 7 bases. V lost 7 bases to trimming and J lost 6 bases; unmatched junction nucleotides: 6. CDR3 size: 13 residues. The germline V gene encodes CDR1 KGHDR and CDR2 SFDVKD.

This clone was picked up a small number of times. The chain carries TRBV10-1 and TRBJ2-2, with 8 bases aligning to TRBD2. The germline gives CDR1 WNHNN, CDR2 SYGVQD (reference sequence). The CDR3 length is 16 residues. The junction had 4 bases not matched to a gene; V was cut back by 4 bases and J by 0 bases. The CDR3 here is CASSGQRETNTGELFF. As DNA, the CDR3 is TGCGCCAGCAGTGGACAGCGGGAGACGAACACCGGGGAGCTGTTTTTT.

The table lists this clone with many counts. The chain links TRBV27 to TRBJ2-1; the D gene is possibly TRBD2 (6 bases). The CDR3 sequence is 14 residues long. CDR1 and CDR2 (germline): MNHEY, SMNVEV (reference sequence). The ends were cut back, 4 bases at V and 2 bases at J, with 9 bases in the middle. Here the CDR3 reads CASSSRGAYNEQFF. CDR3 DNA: TGTGCCAGCAGTTCTCGCGGGGCCTACAATGAGCAGTTCTTC.

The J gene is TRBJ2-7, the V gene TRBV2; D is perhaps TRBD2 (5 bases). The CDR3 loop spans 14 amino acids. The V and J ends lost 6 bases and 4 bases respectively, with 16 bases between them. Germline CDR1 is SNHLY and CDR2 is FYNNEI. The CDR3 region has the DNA TGTGCCAGCAGACCCGCCCAACGGGAATACGAGCAGTACTTC. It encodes CASRPAQREYEQYF.

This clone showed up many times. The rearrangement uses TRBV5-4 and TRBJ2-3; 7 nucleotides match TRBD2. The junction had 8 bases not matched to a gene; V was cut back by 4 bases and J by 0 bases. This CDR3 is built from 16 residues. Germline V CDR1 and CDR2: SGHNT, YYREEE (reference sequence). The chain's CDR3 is CASSTGTIASTDTQYF. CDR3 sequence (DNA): TGTGCCAGCAGCACGGGGACTATAGCTAGCACAGATACGCAGTATTTT.

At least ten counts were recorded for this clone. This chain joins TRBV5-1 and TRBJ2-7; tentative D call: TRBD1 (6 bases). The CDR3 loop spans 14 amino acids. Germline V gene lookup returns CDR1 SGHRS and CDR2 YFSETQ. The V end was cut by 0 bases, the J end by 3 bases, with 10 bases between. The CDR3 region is CASSLGDTLYEQYF. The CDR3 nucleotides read TGCGCCAGCAGCTTGGGGGACACACTCTACGAGCAGTACTTC.

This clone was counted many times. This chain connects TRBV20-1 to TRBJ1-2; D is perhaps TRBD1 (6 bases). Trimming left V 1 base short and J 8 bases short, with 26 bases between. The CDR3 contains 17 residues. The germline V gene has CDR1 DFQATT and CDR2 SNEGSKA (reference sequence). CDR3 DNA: TGCAGTGCTAGAGGACGGGGGGCCCAGACAGCGGTGGGAGGCTACACCTTC. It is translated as CSARGRGAQTAVGGYTF.

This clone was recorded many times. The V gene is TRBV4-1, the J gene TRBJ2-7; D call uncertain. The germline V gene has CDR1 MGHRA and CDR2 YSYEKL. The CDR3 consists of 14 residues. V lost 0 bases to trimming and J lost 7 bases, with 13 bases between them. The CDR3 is CASSQDMTAWEQYF. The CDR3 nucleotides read TGCGCCAGCAGCCAAGATATGACGGCCTGGGAGCAGTACTTC.

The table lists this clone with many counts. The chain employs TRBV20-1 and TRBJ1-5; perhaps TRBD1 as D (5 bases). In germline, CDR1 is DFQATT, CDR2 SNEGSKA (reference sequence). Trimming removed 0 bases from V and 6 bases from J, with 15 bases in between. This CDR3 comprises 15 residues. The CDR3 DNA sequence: TGCAGTGCTAGAGATATCGGGGGATCGGGTCAGCCCCAGCATTTT. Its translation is CSARDIGGSGQPQHF.

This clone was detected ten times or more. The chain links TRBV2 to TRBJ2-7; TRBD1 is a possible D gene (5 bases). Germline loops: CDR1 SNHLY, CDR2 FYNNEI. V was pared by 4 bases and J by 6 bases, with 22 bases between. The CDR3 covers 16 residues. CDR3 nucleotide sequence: TGTGCCAGCAGTGCCCAAGGATGGGGCGCATCCACCGAGCAGTACTTC. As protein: CASSAQGWGASTEQYF.